This is a list of T cell receptor beta chains from one sample in a study of molecular identifiers for immune sequencing clone quantification. TCRdb processed the PCR reads anew with MiXCR; each CDR3 protein has one entry. The sample shows around 480,000 distinct CDR3 sequences, roughly 26% of them seen only once. Sequencing was performed on naive CD8+ T cells from blood, with Jurkat cell RNA spiked in. The receptor set was obtained from a human donor in good health. Some libraries in this study had Jurkat cell RNA spiked in. CDR3s include the opening cysteine and the closing phenylalanine or tryptophan. Fields, in order: D gene, V gene, clone size, J gene, CDR3 DNA, CDR3 protein. D genes are given only for firm matches. Clone size is not always given. Where it is, it says once, few, many or a class for expanded clones.

d_gene: NA; v_gene: TRBV13; abundance: few; j_gene: TRBJ2-1; CDR3nt: TGTGCCAGCAGCCCCATCCCTAATGAGCAGTTCTTC; CDR3aa: CASSPIPNEQFF
d_gene: TRBD1; v_gene: TRBV5-1; abundance: few; j_gene: TRBJ2-7; CDR3nt: TGCGCCAGCAGTTCCAGGACAGGTTTCTACGAGCAGTACTTC; CDR3aa: CASSSRTGFYEQYF
d_gene: NA; v_gene: TRBV6-2/TRBV6-3; abundance: many; j_gene: TRBJ2-3; CDR3nt: TGTGCCAGCAGTTACTTGAACACAGATACGCAGTATTTT; CDR3aa: CASSYLNTDTQYF
d_gene: NA; v_gene: TRBV4-1; abundance: few; j_gene: TRBJ2-7; CDR3nt: TGCGCCAGCAGCCAAACATATACCACAGGGCCGGACGAGCAGTACTTC; CDR3aa: CASSQTYTTGPDEQYF
d_gene: NA; v_gene: TRBV5-6; abundance: many; j_gene: TRBJ1-6; CDR3nt: TGTGCCAGCGGATTTGGAACACTTGGGGGTTCACCCCTCCACTTT; CDR3aa: CASGFGTLGGSPLHF
d_gene: NA; v_gene: TRBV30; abundance: many; j_gene: TRBJ2-7; CDR3nt: TGTGCCTGGAGGGGGCTGGACAACTACGAGCAGTACTTC; CDR3aa: CAWRGLDNYEQYF
d_gene: TRBD1; v_gene: TRBV7-9; abundance: many; j_gene: TRBJ2-5; CDR3nt: TGTGCCAGCAGCCCCGGACAGGGACTAGAGACCCAGTACTTC; CDR3aa: CASSPGQGLETQYF
d_gene: TRBD1; v_gene: TRBV7-9; abundance: few; j_gene: TRBJ2-7; CDR3nt: TGTGCCAGCAGCACCGGGACAGGCCTCGCCTGGGGGAAGTACTTC; CDR3aa: CASSTGTGLAWGKYF
d_gene: NA; v_gene: TRBV5-6; abundance: few; j_gene: TRBJ2-5; CDR3nt: TGTGCCAGCAGGTTTTGGGGTGGACGGGAGACCCAGTACTTC; CDR3aa: CASRFWGGRETQYF
d_gene: TRBD1; v_gene: TRBV27; abundance: many; j_gene: TRBJ1-5; CDR3nt: TGTGCCAGCGGCTCAGGGGGAGTCAATCAGCCCCAGCATTTT; CDR3aa: CASGSGGVNQPQHF
d_gene: TRBD2; v_gene: TRBV13; abundance: NA; j_gene: TRBJ2-5; CDR3nt: TGTGCCAGCAGCCGTAGCGGGGGGCTCCAAGAGACCCAGTACTTC; CDR3aa: CASSRSGGLQETQYF
d_gene: TRBD1; v_gene: TRBV27; abundance: NA; j_gene: TRBJ1-1; CDR3nt: TGTGCCAGCAGTTTGGGAACAGGGGGTGAAGCTTTCTTT; CDR3aa: CASSLGTGGEAFF
d_gene: NA; v_gene: TRBV27; abundance: many; j_gene: TRBJ1-5; CDR3nt: TGTGCCAGCAGTTTATCGGTCCTTCAGCCCCAGCATTTT; CDR3aa: CASSLSVLQPQHF
d_gene: TRBD2; v_gene: TRBV7-9; abundance: few; j_gene: TRBJ2-2; CDR3nt: TGTGCCAGCAGCTTAGATTTCCCACCAGGGGGACTAGCCAACACCGGGGAGCTGTTTTTT; CDR3aa: CASSLDFPPGGLANTGELFF
d_gene: TRBD1; v_gene: TRBV7-2; abundance: many; j_gene: TRBJ2-5; CDR3nt: TGTGCCAGCAGCTTAGCATTTTGGAACAGGGGGTTCGAGACCCAGTACTTC; CDR3aa: CASSLAFWNRGFETQYF
d_gene: NA; v_gene: TRBV12-3/TRBV12-4; abundance: NA; j_gene: TRBJ1-2; CDR3nt: TGTGCCAGCAGTTTAGTCAGGAGCCAAGGCTACACCTTC; CDR3aa: CASSLVRSQGYTF
d_gene: NA; v_gene: TRBV5-1; abundance: many; j_gene: TRBJ2-7; CDR3nt: TGCGCCAGCAGCTCCCTCGACAGGAGCTCCTACGAGCAGTACTTC; CDR3aa: CASSSLDRSSYEQYF
d_gene: TRBD2; v_gene: TRBV27; abundance: NA; j_gene: TRBJ2-7; CDR3nt: TGTGCCAGCAGTTTCCTGGCGGGAGAAAGGTACGAGCAGTACTTC; CDR3aa: CASSFLAGERYEQYF
d_gene: NA; v_gene: TRBV6-2/TRBV6-3; abundance: NA; j_gene: TRBJ2-3; CDR3nt: TGTGCCAGCAGTTACCATTCCGGGGTTAGCACAGATACGCAGTATTTT; CDR3aa: CASSYHSGVSTDTQYF
d_gene: NA; v_gene: TRBV20-1; abundance: NA; j_gene: TRBJ2-7; CDR3nt: TGCAGTGCTCGCCCTCAGTACTCCTACGAGCAGTACTTC; CDR3aa: CSARPQYSYEQYF
d_gene: NA; v_gene: TRBV9; abundance: NA; j_gene: TRBJ2-3; CDR3nt: TGTGCCAGCAGCGCCGTCATTGGTGGCACAGATACGCAGTATTTT; CDR3aa: CASSAVIGGTDTQYF
d_gene: TRBD2; v_gene: TRBV6-2/TRBV6-3; abundance: NA; j_gene: TRBJ2-5; CDR3nt: TGTGCCAGCAGTGGCCACCGGGAGGACCAAGAGACCCAGTACTTC; CDR3aa: CASSGHREDQETQYF